These 10 T cell receptor beta chains originate from one sample sequenced in a study of molecular identifiers for immune sequencing clone quantification. Each CDR3 protein is one row after TCRdb ran MiXCR on the PCR reads. Altogether 460,000 or so distinct CDR3 sequences are present, 20% to 25% being singletons, with the ten largest covering around 0.84%. Sample: naive CD8+ T cells from blood, with Jurkat cell RNA spiked in. Noted subset: FACS-sorted CD8+CD4-CCR7+CD45RA+ naive T cells. These receptors were taken from a human donor in good health. Some libraries in this study had Jurkat cell RNA spiked in.

This clonotype was counted only a few times. The rearrangement links TRBV12-3 or TRBV12-4 to TRBJ1-2; TRBD1 aligns across 7 bases. V trimming: 3 bases; J trimming: 5 bases; junction bases outside the gene matches: 3. The CDR3 runs 13 residues. The CDR3 spells CASSLGQLYGYTF. The CDR3 DNA is TGTGCCAGCAGTTTGGGACAGCTATATGGCTACACCTTC.

Of note for this clonotype: A much larger clone sits a single nucleotide away, making a read error possible. The rearrangement joins TRBV29-1 to TRBJ1-1; possible D gene TRBD1, 5 bases. Germline V lookup: CDR1 SQVTM, CDR2 ANQGSEA. This CDR3 spans 14 amino acids. Trimming took off 4 bases at V and 1 base at J, with 13 bases between the two ends. CDR3 DNA: TGCAGCGTTGCCAGGACAACTAAGAACACTGAAGCTTTCTTT. Translation: CSVARTTKNTEAFF. The full variable domain, with the rest looked up from reference TRBV29-1 and TRBJ1-1, is SAVISQKPSRDICQRGTSLTIQCQVDSQVTMMFWYRQQPGQSLTLIATANQGSEATYESGFVIDKFPISRPNLTFSTLTVSNMSPEDSSIYLCSVARTTKNTEAFFGQGTRLTVV.

This clonotype was picked up many times. V gene TRBV28 combines with J gene TRBJ1-5; 9 positions match TRBD1. The CDR3 has 15 residues. V shed 6 bases and J 3 bases; nucleotides not matched to a gene: 6. Germline assignment: CDR1 MDHEN and CDR2 SYDVKM. CDR3 amino acids: CASRRQGESNQPQHF. The CDR3 region has the DNA TGTGCCAGCAGGAGACAGGGGGAGTCCAATCAGCCCCAGCATTTT.

This chain joins TRBV27 and TRBJ2-3; 8 bases agree with TRBD2. The germline V gene encodes CDR1 MNHEY and CDR2 SMNVEV (reference sequence). The CDR3 is made up of 16 amino acids. The V gene end was trimmed by 4 bases and the J gene end by 3 bases; junction bases not matched to a gene: 9. In DNA form, the CDR3 reads TGTGCCAGCAGTTATTCAGCGGGGGTTGGGACAGATACGCAGTATTTT. Protein product: CASSYSAGVGTDTQYF.

The chain uses TRBV4-2 and TRBJ1-3; D may be TRBD1 (6 bases). CDR1 and CDR2 from the germline V gene are LGHNA and YNFKEQ. With 0 bases removed from V and 3 bases from J, the gap between germline ends came to 12 bases. This CDR3 spans 16 amino acids. CDR3 sequence reads: CASSQDLSGVGNTIYF. The DNA of the CDR3 is TGTGCCAGCAGCCAAGACCTGTCAGGGGTTGGAAACACCATATATTTT.

The chain has TRBV12-3 or TRBV12-4 and TRBJ2-2, with D perhaps TRBD1 (6 bases). This CDR3 contains 15 residues. With 8 bases removed from V and 7 bases from J, the gap between germline ends came to 20 bases. CDR3: CASQGRPGDHGELFF. CDR3 sequence (DNA): TGTGCCAGCCAGGGGCGCCCCGGGGATCACGGGGAGCTGTTTTTT.

The V and J genes are TRBV28 and TRBJ2-7; 10 bases are a match to TRBD2. This CDR3 is 16 amino acids long. Germline V gene data show CDR1 as MDHEN and CDR2 as SYDVKM. With 5 bases clipped from V and 12 bases from J, the junction kept 19 bases outside the gene matches. The CDR3 region is CASSPYLTSGIPTGYF. The DNA of the CDR3 is TGTGCCAGCAGTCCATATCTTACTAGCGGGATCCCAACCGGGTACTTC.

This clonotype was found many times. The chain recombines TRBV20-1 with TRBJ2-7, with D tentatively TRBD2 (6 bases). This CDR3 has 17 residues. V lost 2 bases and J 3 bases, leaving 23 bases between the germline ends. Germline loops: CDR1 DFQATT, CDR2 SNEGSKA (reference sequence). The CDR3 DNA reads as TGCAGTGCTAGAAGGACCTCTAGCGCGGCCCAAGGCTACGAGCAGTACTTC. Translation gives CSARRTSSAAQGYEQYF.

At least ten counts were recorded for this clonotype. The chain joins TRBV5-1 to TRBJ2-7; perhaps TRBD2 as D (6 bases). Trimming took 1 base from V and 3 from J, leaving 11 bases between them. Germline V CDR1 and CDR2: SGHRS, YFSETQ. The CDR3 sequence is 14 residues long. CDR3 region: CASSLSRRDYEQYF. CDR3 DNA sequence: TGCGCCAGCAGCTTGTCGCGGAGGGACTACGAGCAGTACTTC.

In the case of this clonotype: A junction boundary mismatches the germline segment, possibly from a read error. This chain connects TRBV5-6 to TRBJ1-1; unclear D gene. The V gene's germline CDR1 is SGHDT and CDR2 YYEEEE. The CDR3 has 12 amino acids. CDR3 sequence reads: CASSARRGEAIF. The CDR3 DNA reads TGTGCCAGCAGCGCGCGAAGAGGAGAAGCTATCTTT.